The present T cell receptor (beta chain) was sequenced within a study of cytotoxic CD8 clonotypes in ibrutinib-treated CLL. About the research overall: The group held 10 to 11 relapsed/refractory and about 15 treatment-naive patients, with under 18 IGHV unmutated. Responses: approximately 24 partial, 2 complete; after median around 70 months, around 14 stayed remitted, approximately twelve progressed. Overall study findings and caveats: Public clonotypes showed up rarely, and on treatment they shrank or held steady.

Measured with immunoSEQ multiplex PCR; TCRdb has only the in-frame clones, and not every one. Of more than 110,000 clones in the sample, around 90% are singletons; the top ten hold 10% to 13%. CDR3 size: 17 residues. V lost 4 bases, J lost 0 bases, and 17 bases lay in between. In regard to this clone: Its antigen is unidentified.

The clonotype comes from a human donor with chronic lymphocytic leukemia. The sample here was PBMCs, taken after 12 months of ibrutinib treatment. The chain joins TRBV5-3 to TRBJ1-5, with D possibly being TRBD1 (5 bases). TRBV5-3 is an open reading frame whose function is uncertain. The CDR3 coding sequence is TGTGCCAGAAGCCGCCCCCGGGGGGGAGGTAGCAATCAGCCCCAGCATTTT. It translates to CARSRPRGGGSNQPQHF.